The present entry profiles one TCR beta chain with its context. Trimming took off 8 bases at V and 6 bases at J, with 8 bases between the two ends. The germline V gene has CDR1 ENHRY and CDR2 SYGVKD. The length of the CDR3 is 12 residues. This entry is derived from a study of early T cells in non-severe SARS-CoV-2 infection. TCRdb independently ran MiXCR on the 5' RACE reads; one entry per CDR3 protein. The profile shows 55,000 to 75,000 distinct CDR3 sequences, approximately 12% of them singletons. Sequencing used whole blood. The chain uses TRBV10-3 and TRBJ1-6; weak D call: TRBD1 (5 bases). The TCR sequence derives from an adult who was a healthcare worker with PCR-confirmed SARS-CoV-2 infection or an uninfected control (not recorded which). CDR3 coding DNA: TGTGCCATCGCAGGGTCTAATTCACCCCTCCACTTT. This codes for CAIAGSNSPLHF.